This TCR beta chain was obtained from a study of T cells in Graves' hyperthyroidism and ophthalmopathy. Study-level findings and limits: Most thyroid clonotypes expanded above 0.001 appeared in blood too.

Researchers amplified the TCR beta CDR3 regions from RNA transcripts. Primed by the HTBI set, a first-round RT-PCR was run on the TCR CDR3. One entry per CDR3 protein results from TCRdb running MiXCR on the multiplex PCR reads. Among 250,000 to 300,000 distinct CDR3 sequences listed, about an eighth were seen once. 10 ml of fresh peripheral blood supplied the PBMCs. The CDR3 has 14 amino acids. V lost 0 bases, J lost 6 bases, and 10 bases lay in between. Germline CDR1 is SGDLS and CDR2 is YYNGEE. This clonotype appeared a few times. Its specificity is unknown. The chain employs TRBV9 and TRBJ1-5; no clear D. This TCR was sampled from a woman in her 30s with Graves' hyperthyroidism that later progressed to Graves' ophthalmopathy. The sample taken for sequencing was blood. CDR3 amino acids: CASSVGTAPQPQHF. DNA for the CDR3: TGTGCCAGCAGCGTAGGGACGGCTCCTCAGCCCCAGCATTTT.